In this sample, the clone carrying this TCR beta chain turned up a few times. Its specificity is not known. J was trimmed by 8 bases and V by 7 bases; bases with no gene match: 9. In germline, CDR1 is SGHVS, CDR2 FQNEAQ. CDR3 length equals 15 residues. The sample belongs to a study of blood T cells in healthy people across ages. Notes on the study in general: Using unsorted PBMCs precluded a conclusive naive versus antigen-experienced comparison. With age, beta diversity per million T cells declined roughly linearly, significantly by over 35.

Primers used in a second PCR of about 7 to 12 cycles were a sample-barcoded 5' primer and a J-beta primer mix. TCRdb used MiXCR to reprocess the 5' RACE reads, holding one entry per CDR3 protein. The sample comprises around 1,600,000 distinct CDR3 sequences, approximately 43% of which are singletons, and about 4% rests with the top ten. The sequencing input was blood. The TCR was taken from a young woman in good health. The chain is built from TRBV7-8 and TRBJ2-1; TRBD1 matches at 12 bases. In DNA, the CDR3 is TGTGCCAGCACCTCCGGGACAGGGGGCATCTATGAGCAGTTCTTC. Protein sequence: CASTSGTGGIYEQFF.